The 18 T cell receptor beta chains in this list originate from one sample, sequenced in a study of beta chain features in type 1 diabetes. Expressed TCRB transcripts were sequenced, since all the RNA that had been isolated was reverse transcribed. Libraries were prepared by immunoSEQ multiplex PCR; TCRdb keeps only in-frame clonotypes and omits some of them. Among roughly 330,000 clones listed, more than 9.5% were seen once. The sequenced sample was naive CD4+ T cells from blood. Receptors were obtained from a woman aged 25 to 45 in good health.

Only a few counts were recorded for this clone. The V and J genes are TRBV11-2 and TRBJ2-5, with TRBD1 identical over 9 bases. This CDR3 has 14 amino acids. V shed 4 bases, J shed 3 bases, and the junction held 3 bases outside the gene matches. Germline V CDR1 and CDR2: SGHAT, FQNNGV. The CDR3 sequence is CASSWTGAEETQYF. CDR3 DNA sequence: TGTGCCAGCAGCTGGACAGGGGCGGAAGAGACCCAGTACTTC.

This chain connects TRBV28 to TRBJ2-5; TRBD1 aligns across 8 bases. The J segment lost 5 bases and the V segment lost 8 bases, leaving 7 bases of the junction unmatched. CDR3 size: 13 residues. Germline V gene sequence: CDR1 MDHEN, CDR2 SYDVKM. CDR3 protein: CASCNRDRETQYF. The CDR3 region has the DNA TGTGCCAGCTGTAACAGGGACAGGGAGACCCAGTACTTC.

A word on this clone: At the DNA level, this CDR3 is encoded by other sequences in the same sample as well. The chain carries TRBV28 and TRBJ2-7; possible D gene TRBD1, 6 bases. This CDR3 has 12 residues. Germline CDR1 and CDR2: MDHEN and SYDVKM. V was clipped by 9 bases and J by 2 bases, with 11 bases between them. This CDR3 is CASKGGTYEQYF. CDR3 DNA sequence: TGTGCCAGTAAAGGGGGAACCTACGAGCAGTACTTC.

The chain has TRBV7-9 and TRBJ2-7; TRBD1 is a possible D gene (6 bases). This CDR3 contains 13 residues. CDR1 is SEHNR, CDR2 FQNEAQ, per germline (reference sequence). V was shortened by 5 bases and J by 3 bases, with 11 bases between the two germline ends. CDR3 in DNA: TGTGCCAGCAGCCTAACACAGGGCTACGAGCAGTACTTC. Encoded protein: CASSLTQGYEQYF.

The table lists this clone with a few counts. This chain joins TRBV7-2 and TRBJ2-7, with 9 bases identical to TRBD2. This CDR3 contains 16 residues. Germline V CDR1 and CDR2: SGHTA, FQGNSA. V trimming: 2 bases; J trimming: 0 bases; junction bases outside the gene matches: 5. Here the CDR3 DNA reads TGTGCCAGCAGCTTATTCCCTAGCGGGACCTCCTACGAGCAGTACTTC. Protein sequence: CASSLFPSGTSYEQYF.

The CDR3 region has the DNA TGTGCCAGCAGCGTAAACACAGGCTCCTACAATGAGCAGTTCTTC. This encodes CASSVNTGSYNEQFF. The chain employs TRBV9 and TRBJ2-1, with D possibly matching TRBD1 (5 bases). The CDR3 runs to 15 residues. Per germline, CDR1 SGDLS and CDR2 YYNGEE. V gave up 1 base and J gave up 0 bases, with 8 bases separating them. Combining the CDR3 with reference TRBV9 and TRBJ2-1 gives the whole variable domain DSGVTQTPKHLITATGQRVTLRCSPRSGDLSVYWYQQSLDQGLQFLIQYYNGEERAKGNILERFSAQQFPDLHSELNLSSLELGDSALYFCASSVNTGSYNEQFFGPGTRLTVL.

This clone was seen a handful of times. This sequence joins TRBV27 and TRBJ2-7, with 9 positions matching TRBD1. The CDR3 length is 14 residues. Per germline, CDR1 MNHEY and CDR2 SMNVEV (reference sequence). Trimming took 6 bases from V and 3 from J; bases not matched to a gene: 6. The CDR3, as DNA: TGTGCCAGCAGCCAGGACAGGGGATACTACGAGCAGTACTTC. It translates to CASSQDRGYYEQYF.

V gene TRBV6-5 combines with J gene TRBJ2-5; 8 positions match TRBD2. J gave up 5 bases and V 0 bases, and 5 bases lay outside the gene matches. The V gene's germline CDR1 is MNHEY and CDR2 SVGAGI. The CDR3 extends over 15 amino acids. The CDR3 DNA sequence: TGTGCCAGCAGTTACTCGTCGGGAGGGTGGGAGACCCAGTACTTC. Translated, it gives CASSYSSGGWETQYF.

This clone showed up just a few times. The chain's CDR3 is CASNIIAGSYNEQFF. DNA for the CDR3: TGTGCCAGCAATATCATAGCGGGATCGTACAATGAGCAGTTCTTC. The chain uses TRBV2 and TRBJ2-1; TRBD2 aligns across 8 bases. Germline V gene sequence: CDR1 SNHLY, CDR2 FYNNEI. V lost 7 bases and J lost 4; bases outside the gene matches: 9. The CDR3 has 15 amino acids.

This clone was picked up a small number of times. DNA of the CDR3: TGTGCCAGCAGTTACCTGGGACAGCAAGAGACCCAGTACTTC. It translates to CASSYLGQQETQYF. The chain recombines TRBV6-6 with TRBJ2-5, with 7 bases lining up with TRBD1. The CDR3 length is 14 residues. From germline, CDR1 is MNHNY and CDR2 SVGAGI (reference sequence). The J segment lost 2 bases and the V segment lost 2 bases, leaving 2 bases of the junction unmatched.

This chain uses TRBV10-3 with TRBJ2-3; no reliable D call. CDR1 is ENHRY and CDR2 is SYGVKD in the germline V gene. V was cut by 5 bases and J by 0 bases, with 9 bases left in between. CDR3 size: 14 residues. CDR3 residues: CAISIFSSTDTQYF. CDR3 nucleotides: TGTGCCATCAGTATATTCTCTAGCACAGATACGCAGTATTTT.

The chain recombines TRBV2 with TRBJ2-7, with 9 bases aligning to TRBD1. Per the germline V gene, CDR1 is SNHLY and CDR2 is FYNNEI. The CDR3 has 13 residues. J lost 6 bases, V lost 8 bases, and 8 bases had no gene match. The CDR3 coding sequence is TGTGCCAGCGCGGGACAGGGCGTCTCCGAGCAGTACTTC. This encodes CASAGQGVSEQYF.

This clone turned up a few times. The chain has TRBV29-1 and TRBJ2-6; D is uncertain. This CDR3 contains 15 residues. Trimming left V 4 bases short and J 0 bases short, with 10 bases between. Germline CDR1 SQVTM, CDR2 ANQGSEA. The CDR3 nucleotides read TGCAGCGTTGTACAGTACCCCTCTGGGGCCAACGTCCTGACTTTC. It translates to CSVVQYPSGANVLTF.

In its sample, this clone was seen a few times. This chain connects TRBV5-6 to TRBJ2-1; 8 bases fit TRBD2. The CDR3 consists of 13 residues. Trimming removed 1 base from V and 15 bases from J; junction bases left unmatched: 9. Germline V gene lookup returns CDR1 SGHDT and CDR2 YYEEEE. In nucleotides, the CDR3 is TGTGCCAGCAGCTTGCTTCCGGGACTAGGCAGGTTCTTC. Protein sequence: CASSLLPGLGRFF. Together with reference TRBV5-6 and TRBJ2-1, the CDR3 gives the full variable domain: DAGVTQSPTHLIKTRGQQVTLRCSPKSGHDTVSWYQQALGQGPQFIFQYYEEEERQRGNFPDRFSGHQFPNYSSELNVNALLLGDSALYLCASSLLPGLGRFFGPGTRLTVL.

This clone has a handful of counts. The gene calls are TRBV10-3 and TRBJ2-7, with 9 bases fitting TRBD1. The germline V gene encodes CDR1 ENHRY and CDR2 SYGVKD. CDR3 length equals 17 residues. The V segment lost 3 bases and the J segment 1 base; nucleotides outside the gene matches: 10. The CDR3 loop reads CAISDTLGTGISYEQYF. The CDR3 nucleotides read TGTGCCATCAGTGACACATTAGGGACAGGGATTTCCTACGAGCAGTACTTC.

Only a few counts were recorded for this clone. A junction boundary mismatches the germline segment, possibly from a read error. The chain employs TRBV30 and TRBJ2-1, with 14 bases identical to TRBD2. The CDR3 is made up of 18 amino acids. CDR1 and CDR2 from the germline V gene are GTSNPN and SVGIG (reference sequence). CDR3 DNA sequence: TGTGCCGGGAGGGCCGGGACTAGCGGGAGACGCGGGAGCAATGAGCAGTTCTTC. It codes for CAGRAGTSGRRGSNEQFF.

This rearrangement joins TRBV6-6 to TRBJ2-5, with TRBD2 matching 7 bases. This CDR3 is 14 amino acids long. V trimming: 5 bases; J trimming: 5 bases; junction bases outside the gene matches: 8. Looked up from germline, CDR1 is MNHNY and CDR2 is SVGAGI (reference sequence). The CDR3 spells CASSPGLRVETQYF. CDR3 in DNA: TGTGCCAGCAGTCCGGGACTACGTGTTGAGACCCAGTACTTC.

This clone showed up just a few times. This sequence joins TRBV4-1 and TRBJ2-3, with 7 bases aligning to TRBD2. The CDR3 has 17 residues. Germline lookup yields CDR1 MGHRA and CDR2 YSYEKL. Unmatched junction bases numbered 9, after V lost 3 bases and J lost 0 bases. Here the CDR3 DNA reads TGCGCCAGCAGCCAGGGCCGGGGGACTAAAAGCACAGATACGCAGTATTTT. The encoded protein is CASSQGRGTKSTDTQYF.